The following is a T cell receptor (beta chain) sequence with its context. The same CDR3 arises from other DNA sequences in this sample as well. Here immunoSEQ multiplex PCR was the method, and the copy in TCRdb shows in-frame clones only, minus some. The top ten hold 2.6% of the sample, which has fewer than 35,000 clones, roughly four fifths seen once. Germline V lookup: CDR1 LNHDA, CDR2 SQIVND (reference sequence). The CDR3 consists of 16 residues. V lost 3 bases, J lost 2 bases, and 16 bases lay in between. The sample originates from a study of T cells in narcolepsy. The chain uses TRBV19 and TRBJ2-5, with D possibly being TRBD2 (6 bases). Sequenced material: CD45RA- memory CD4+ T cells from PBMCs. The sequence derives from a human donor with narcolepsy. CDR3 sequence reads: CASSILEGGGQETQYF. The CDR3 DNA reads TGTGCCAGTAGTATTCTAGAGGGTGGGGGGCAAGAGACCCAGTACTTC.